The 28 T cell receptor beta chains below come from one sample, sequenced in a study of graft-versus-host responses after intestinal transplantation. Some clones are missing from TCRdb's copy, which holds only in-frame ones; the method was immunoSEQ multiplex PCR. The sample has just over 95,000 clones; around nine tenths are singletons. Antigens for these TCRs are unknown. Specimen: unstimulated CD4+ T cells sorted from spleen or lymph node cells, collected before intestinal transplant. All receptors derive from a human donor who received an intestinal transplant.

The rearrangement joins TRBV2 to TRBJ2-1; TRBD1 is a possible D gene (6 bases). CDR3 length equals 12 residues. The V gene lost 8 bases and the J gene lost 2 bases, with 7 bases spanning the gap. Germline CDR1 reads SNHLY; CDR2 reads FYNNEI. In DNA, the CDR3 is TGTGCCAGCGGGGGCCCCTACAATGAGCAGTTCTTC. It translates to CASGGPYNEQFF. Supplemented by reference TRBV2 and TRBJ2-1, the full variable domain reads EPEVTQTPSHQVTQMGQEVILRCVPISNHLYFYWYRQILGQKVEFLVSFYNNEISEKSEIFDDQFSVERPDGSNFTLKIRSTKLEDSAMYFCASGGPYNEQFFGPGTRLTVL.

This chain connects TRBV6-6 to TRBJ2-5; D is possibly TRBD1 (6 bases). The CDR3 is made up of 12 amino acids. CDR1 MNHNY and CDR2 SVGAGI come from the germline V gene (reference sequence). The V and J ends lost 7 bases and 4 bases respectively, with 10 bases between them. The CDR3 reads CASIAQGETQYF. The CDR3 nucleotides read TGTGCCAGCATCGCACAGGGAGAGACCCAGTACTTC.

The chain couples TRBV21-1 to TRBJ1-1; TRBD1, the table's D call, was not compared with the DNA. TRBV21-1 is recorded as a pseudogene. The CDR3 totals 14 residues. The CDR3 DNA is TGTGCCAGCAGCAAAGGGAACCGGGACAGGGAAGCTTTCTTT. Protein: CASSKGNRDREAFF.

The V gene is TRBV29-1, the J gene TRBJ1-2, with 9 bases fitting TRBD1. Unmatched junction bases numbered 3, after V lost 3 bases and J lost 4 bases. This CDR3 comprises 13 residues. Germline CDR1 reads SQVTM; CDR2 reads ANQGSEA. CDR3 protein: CSVEGQGPYGYTF. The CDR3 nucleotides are TGCAGCGTTGAGGGACAGGGCCCCTATGGCTACACCTTC.

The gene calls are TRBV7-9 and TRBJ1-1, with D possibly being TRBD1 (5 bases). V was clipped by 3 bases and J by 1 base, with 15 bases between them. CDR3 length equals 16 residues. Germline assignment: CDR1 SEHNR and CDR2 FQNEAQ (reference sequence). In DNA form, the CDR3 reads TGTGCCAGCAGCTTTGGCGGGGGGGGTGGGAACACTGAAGCTTTCTTT. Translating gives CASSFGGGGGNTEAFF.

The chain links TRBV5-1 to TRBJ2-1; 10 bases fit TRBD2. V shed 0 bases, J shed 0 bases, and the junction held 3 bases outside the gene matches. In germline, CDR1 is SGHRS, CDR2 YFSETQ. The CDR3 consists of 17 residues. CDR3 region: CASSLVSGGSSYNEQFF. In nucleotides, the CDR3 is TGCGCCAGCAGCTTGGTTAGCGGGGGGAGCTCCTACAATGAGCAGTTCTTC.

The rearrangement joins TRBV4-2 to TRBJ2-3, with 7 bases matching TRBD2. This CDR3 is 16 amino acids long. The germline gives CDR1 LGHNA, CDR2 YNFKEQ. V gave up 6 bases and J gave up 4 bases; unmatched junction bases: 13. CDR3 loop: CASSSSLGGGADTQYF. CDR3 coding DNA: TGTGCCAGCAGTTCCTCCTTGGGCGGGGGAGCAGATACGCAGTATTTT.

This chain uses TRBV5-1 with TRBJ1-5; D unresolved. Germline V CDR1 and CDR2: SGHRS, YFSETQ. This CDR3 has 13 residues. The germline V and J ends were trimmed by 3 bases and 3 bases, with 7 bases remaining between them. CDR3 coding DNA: TGCGCCAGCAGCTCGGGGTTCAATCAGCCCCAGCATTTT. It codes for CASSSGFNQPQHF.

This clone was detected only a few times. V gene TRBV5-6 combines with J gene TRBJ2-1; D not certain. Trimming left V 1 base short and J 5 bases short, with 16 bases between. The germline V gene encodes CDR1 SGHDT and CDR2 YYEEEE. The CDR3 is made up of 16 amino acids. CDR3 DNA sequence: TGTGCCAGCAGCTTGAAAGGCTGGAGCCCCGACAATGAGCAGTTCTTC. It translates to CASSLKGWSPDNEQFF.

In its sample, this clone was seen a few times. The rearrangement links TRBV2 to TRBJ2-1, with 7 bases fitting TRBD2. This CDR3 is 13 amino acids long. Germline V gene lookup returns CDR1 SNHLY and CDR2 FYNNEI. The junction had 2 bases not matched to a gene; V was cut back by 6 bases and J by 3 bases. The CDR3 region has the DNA TGTGCCAGCAGGGGGGGGAACTACAATGAGCAGTTCTTC. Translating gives CASRGGNYNEQFF.

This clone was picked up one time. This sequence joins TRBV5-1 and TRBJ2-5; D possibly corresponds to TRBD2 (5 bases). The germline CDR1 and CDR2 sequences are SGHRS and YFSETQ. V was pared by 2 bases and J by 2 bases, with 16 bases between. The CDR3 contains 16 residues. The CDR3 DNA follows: TGCGCCAGCAGCTTCCCGGGCTCATGGAGGCAAGAGACCCAGTACTTC. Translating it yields CASSFPGSWRQETQYF.

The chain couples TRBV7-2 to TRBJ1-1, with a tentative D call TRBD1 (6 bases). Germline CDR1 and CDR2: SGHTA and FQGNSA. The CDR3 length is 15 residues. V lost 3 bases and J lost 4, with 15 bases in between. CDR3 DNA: TGTGCCAGCAGCTTTCTTCAGGGGCCGGGCACTGAAGCTTTCTTT. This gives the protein CASSFLQGPGTEAFF.

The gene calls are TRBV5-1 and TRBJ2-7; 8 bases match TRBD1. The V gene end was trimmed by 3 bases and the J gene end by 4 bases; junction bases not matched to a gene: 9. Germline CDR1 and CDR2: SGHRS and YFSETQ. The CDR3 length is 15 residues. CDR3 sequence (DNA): TGCGCCAGCAGCTCTGGAACCAGGGGGCAGTACGAGCAGTACTTC. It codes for CASSSGTRGQYEQYF.

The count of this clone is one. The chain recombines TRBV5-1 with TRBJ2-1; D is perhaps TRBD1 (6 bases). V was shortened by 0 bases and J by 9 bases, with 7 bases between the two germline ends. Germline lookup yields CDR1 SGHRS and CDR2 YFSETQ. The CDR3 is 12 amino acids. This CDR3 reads CASSLEGVEQFF. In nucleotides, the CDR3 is TGCGCCAGCAGCTTGGAGGGGGTTGAGCAGTTCTTC.

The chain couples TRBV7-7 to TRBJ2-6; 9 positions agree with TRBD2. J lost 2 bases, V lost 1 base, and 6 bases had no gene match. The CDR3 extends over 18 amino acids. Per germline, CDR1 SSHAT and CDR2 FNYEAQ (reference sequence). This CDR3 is CASSLVGSGSAGANVLTF. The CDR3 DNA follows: TGTGCCAGCAGCTTAGTGGGTAGCGGGAGTGCTGGGGCCAACGTCCTGACTTTC.

As DNA, the CDR3 is TGTGCCAGTAGTATATTTGGGTCTGGCGGCGTAGAGACCCAGTACTTC. As protein: CASSIFGSGGVETQYF. The chain employs TRBV19 and TRBJ2-5; D is unclear. The CDR3 has 16 amino acids. Trimming left V 2 bases short and J 4 bases short, with 17 bases between. CDR1 is LNHDA and CDR2 is SQIVND in the germline V gene (reference sequence).

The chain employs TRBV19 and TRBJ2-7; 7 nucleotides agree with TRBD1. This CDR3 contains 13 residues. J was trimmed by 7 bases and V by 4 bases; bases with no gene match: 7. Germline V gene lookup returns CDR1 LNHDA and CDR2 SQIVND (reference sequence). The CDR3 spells CASSTRQGYEQYF. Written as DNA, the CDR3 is TGTGCCAGTAGTACCCGACAGGGCTATGAGCAGTACTTC.

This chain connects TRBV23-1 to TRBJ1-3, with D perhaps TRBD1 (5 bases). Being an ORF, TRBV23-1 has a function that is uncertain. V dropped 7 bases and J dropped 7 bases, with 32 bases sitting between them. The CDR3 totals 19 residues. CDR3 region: CASTTGPRGAWGVGNTIYF. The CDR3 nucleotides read TGCGCCAGCACCACCGGACCTCGTGGTGCCTGGGGGGTGGGGAACACCATATATTTT.

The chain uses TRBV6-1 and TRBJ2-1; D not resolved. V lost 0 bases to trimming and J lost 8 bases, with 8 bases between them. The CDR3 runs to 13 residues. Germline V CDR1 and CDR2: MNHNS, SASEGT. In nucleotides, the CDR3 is TGTGCCAGCAGTGAAGCACCAAGCGATGAGCAGTTCTTC. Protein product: CASSEAPSDEQFF.

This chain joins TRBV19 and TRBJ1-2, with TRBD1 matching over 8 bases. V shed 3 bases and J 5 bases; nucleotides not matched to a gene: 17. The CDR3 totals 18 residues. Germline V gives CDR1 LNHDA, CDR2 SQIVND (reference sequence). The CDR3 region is CASSIFLDRERASYGYTF. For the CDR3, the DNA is TGTGCCAGTAGTATCTTCTTGGACAGGGAGAGGGCTAGTTATGGCTACACCTTC.

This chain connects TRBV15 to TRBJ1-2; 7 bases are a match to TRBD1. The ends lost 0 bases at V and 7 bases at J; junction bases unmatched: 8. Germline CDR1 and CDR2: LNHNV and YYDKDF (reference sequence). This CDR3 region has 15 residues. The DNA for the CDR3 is TGTGCCACCAGCAGAGATCCCAAAGGGGGCTCTGGCTACACCTTC. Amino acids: CATSRDPKGGSGYTF.

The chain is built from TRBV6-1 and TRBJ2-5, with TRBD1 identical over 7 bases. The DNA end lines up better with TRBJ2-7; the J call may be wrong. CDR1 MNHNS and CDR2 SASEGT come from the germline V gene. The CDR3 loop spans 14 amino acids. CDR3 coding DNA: TGTGCCAGCAGTGGGTGGACAGGATCCTACGAGCAGTACTTC. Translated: CASSGWTGSYEQYF.

The CDR3 protein is CASRDYRLGDSPLHF. The CDR3 DNA sequence: TGTGCCAGCAGGGATTACAGGTTAGGGGATTCACCCCTCCACTTT. The rearrangement links TRBV27 to TRBJ1-6, with D perhaps matching TRBD1 (5 bases). V was pared by 6 bases and J by 8 bases, with 17 bases between. The germline CDR1 and CDR2 sequences are MNHEY and SMNVEV (reference sequence). The CDR3 is 15 residues long.

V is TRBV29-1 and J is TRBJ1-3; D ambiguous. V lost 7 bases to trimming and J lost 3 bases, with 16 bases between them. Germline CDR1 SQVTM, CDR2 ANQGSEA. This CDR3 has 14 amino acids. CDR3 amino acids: CSAQVGAVGNTIYF. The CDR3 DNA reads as TGCAGCGCGCAAGTGGGAGCGGTTGGAAACACCATATATTTT. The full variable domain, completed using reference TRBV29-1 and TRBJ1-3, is SAVISQKPSRDICQRGTSLTIQCQVDSQVTMMFWYRQQPGQSLTLIATANQGSEATYESGFVIDKFPISRPNLTFSTLTVSNMSPEDSSIYLCSAQVGAVGNTIYFGEGSWLTVV.

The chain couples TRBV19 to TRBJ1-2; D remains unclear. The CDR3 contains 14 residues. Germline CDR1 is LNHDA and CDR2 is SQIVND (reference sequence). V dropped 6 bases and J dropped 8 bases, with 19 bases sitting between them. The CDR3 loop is CASSTLGFGVGYTF. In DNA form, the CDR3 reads TGTGCCAGTAGCACCCTAGGTTTCGGGGTCGGCTACACCTTC.

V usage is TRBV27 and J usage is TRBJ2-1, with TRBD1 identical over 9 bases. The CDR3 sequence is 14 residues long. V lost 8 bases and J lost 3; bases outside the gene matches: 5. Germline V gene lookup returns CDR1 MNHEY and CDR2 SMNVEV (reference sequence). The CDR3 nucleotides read TGTGCCAGCCGTGGACAGGGGCGCTACAATGAGCAGTTCTTC. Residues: CASRGQGRYNEQFF.

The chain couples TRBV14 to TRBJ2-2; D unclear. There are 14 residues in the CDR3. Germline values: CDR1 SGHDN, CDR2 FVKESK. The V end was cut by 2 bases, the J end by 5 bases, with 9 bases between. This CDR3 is CASSQFARTGELFF. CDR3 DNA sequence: TGTGCCAGCAGCCAATTTGCTAGGACCGGGGAGCTGTTTTTT.

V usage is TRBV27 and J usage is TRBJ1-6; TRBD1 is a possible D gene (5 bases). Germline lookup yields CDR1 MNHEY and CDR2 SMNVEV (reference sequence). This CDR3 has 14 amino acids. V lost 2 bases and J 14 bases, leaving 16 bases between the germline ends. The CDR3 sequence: CASSLGARRATLHF. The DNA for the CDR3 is TGTGCCAGCAGTTTAGGGGCTCGTCGGGCCACCCTCCACTTT.